The 10 T cell receptor beta chains given below trace back to one sample, sequenced in a study of cytomegalovirus exposure and HLA in healthy donors. Vbeta (60) and Jbeta (13) primers were used in the PCR. Sequencing was performed with immunoSEQ multiplex PCR; in TCRdb, only in-frame clones are kept and a portion is missing. Of approximately 90,000 clones in the sample, around 74% were seen once. The source material was PBMCs. Every receptor here comes from a boy aged 5 to 17 in good health and CMV-seronegative.

This clone was seen a handful of times. The genes are TRBV15 and TRBJ1-2; 9 bases match TRBD1. Germline trimming cut 5 bases from V and 8 bases from J; bases unmatched to any gene: 15. Germline lookup yields CDR1 LNHNV and CDR2 YYDKDF (reference sequence). CDR3 length: 16 residues. For the CDR3, the DNA is TGTGCCACCAGCTCTTGGGCCGGGACAGGGCGAAAAGGCTACACCTTC. As protein: CATSSWAGTGRKGYTF.

This clone was detected only once. The V call is TRBV29-1, the J call TRBJ1-1; 9 bases fit TRBD1. The trim removed 6 bases at V and 6 bases at J, leaving 11 bases unmatched. Germline assignment: CDR1 SQVTM and CDR2 ANQGSEA. The CDR3 runs 14 residues. As DNA, the CDR3 is TGCAGCGTAGTCAAGGACAGGGGTTCCGCTGAAGCTTTCTTT. Its protein is CSVVKDRGSAEAFF.

The chain joins TRBV4-3 to TRBJ2-1; 10 bases are a match to TRBD1. The CDR3 extends over 19 amino acids. Germline lookup yields CDR1 LGHNA and CDR2 YSLEER. V lost 1 base, J lost 8 bases, and 17 bases stayed unmatched. CDR3 sequence reads: CASSQGHVVGQGVFHEQFF. CDR3 DNA sequence: TGCGCCAGCAGCCAAGGTCATGTGGTCGGACAGGGGGTCTTCCATGAGCAGTTCTTC.

This rearrangement joins TRBV19 to TRBJ2-7; maybe TRBD2 (6 bases). CDR3 length: 15 amino acids. Germline CDR1 reads LNHDA; CDR2 reads SQIVND (reference sequence). Trimming shortened V by 1 base and J by 2 bases, and 12 bases separated the two germline ends. CDR3 coding DNA: TGTGCCAGTAGTATAGGCAACGGGAGAACCTACGAGCAGTACTTC. Translating it yields CASSIGNGRTYEQYF.

The rearrangement joins TRBV29-1 to TRBJ1-2, with 8 bases identical to TRBD1. CDR1 SQVTM and CDR2 ANQGSEA come from the germline V gene. The V segment lost 4 bases and the J segment 4 bases; nucleotides outside the gene matches: 8. There are 14 residues in the CDR3. The CDR3 coding sequence is TGCAGCGTTGCGCGCCGGGACAGGACCTATGGCTACACCTTC. Translating it yields CSVARRDRTYGYTF.

The rearrangement uses TRBV18 and TRBJ2-1, with TRBD2 identical over 13 bases. CDR1 KGHSH and CDR2 LQKENI come from the germline V gene. J was trimmed by 7 bases and V by 5 bases; bases with no gene match: 5. This CDR3 is built from 15 residues. The CDR3 sequence is CASSSLTSGRNEQFF. CDR3 nucleotides: TGTGCCAGCTCAAGTTTGACTAGCGGGAGGAATGAGCAGTTCTTC. The full variable domain, completed using reference TRBV18 and TRBJ2-1, is NAGVMQNPRHLVRRRGQEARLRCSPMKGHSHVYWYRQLPEEGLKFMVYLQKENIIDESGMPKERFSAEFPKEGPSILRIQQVVRGDSAAYFCASSSLTSGRNEQFFGPGTRLTVL.

This rearrangement joins TRBV30 to TRBJ2-3; TRBD2 agrees at 8 bases. The germline CDR1 and CDR2 sequences are GTSNPN and SVGIG (reference sequence). The CDR3 extends over 17 amino acids. Germline trimming cut 1 base from V and 6 bases from J; bases unmatched to any gene: 15. CDR3 nucleotide sequence: TGTGCCTGGAGTGCGGGGAGACTAGCGTCGGGGGAGGATACGCAGTATTTT. It encodes CAWSAGRLASGEDTQYF.

This chain links TRBV30 with TRBJ2-6; 8 nucleotides match TRBD1. Germline trimming cut 3 bases from V and 4 bases from J; bases unmatched to any gene: 11. CDR3 length: 17 residues. CDR1 is GTSNPN, CDR2 SVGIG, per germline (reference sequence). The chain's CDR3 is CAWRSPGQVSGANVLTF. CDR3 sequence (DNA): TGTGCCTGGAGGTCACCGGGACAGGTCTCCGGGGCCAACGTCCTGACTTTC.

This sequence joins TRBV9 and TRBJ2-1, with 7 bases that match TRBD1. This CDR3 has 13 amino acids. V was clipped by 5 bases and J by 6 bases; unmatched bases: 5. Germline lookup yields CDR1 SGDLS and CDR2 YYNGEE. The CDR3 loop reads CASRRGTANEQFF. In nucleotides, the CDR3 is TGTGCCAGCAGGCGAGGGACAGCCAATGAGCAGTTCTTC.

The chain links TRBV7-8 to TRBJ2-3; D remains ambiguous. V was trimmed by 5 bases and J by 0 bases, leaving 9 bases between them. The V gene's germline CDR1 is SGHVS and CDR2 FQNEAQ. This CDR3 is built from 14 residues. CDR3: CASSLWASTDTQYF. CDR3 coding DNA: TGTGCCAGCAGCCTTTGGGCTAGCACAGATACGCAGTATTTT. The complete variable domain, with remaining parts taken from reference TRBV7-8 and TRBJ2-3, reads GAGVSQSPRYKVAKRGQDVALRCDPISGHVSLFWYQQALGQGPEFLTYFQNEAQLDKSGLPSDRFFAERPEGSVSTLKIQRTQQEDSAVYLCASSLWASTDTQYFGPGTRLTVL.